Only a few counts were recorded for the clone carrying this T cell receptor (beta chain). The antigen is undetermined. The data belong to a study of beta chain features in type 1 diabetes. The germline gives CDR1 SQVTM, CDR2 ANQGSEA. The CDR3 runs 13 residues. Trimming removed 5 bases from V and 4 bases from J, with 14 bases in between. Sequenced material consisted of expressed TCRB transcripts (all of the isolated RNA was reverse transcribed). Clones were sequenced by immunoSEQ multiplex PCR, and TCRdb holds only the in-frame ones, with some missing. The sample holds 200,000 to 250,000 clones, around 13% seen once. Study outcomes and limitations: There were fewer insertions and more deletions at the VDJ junctions of type 1 diabetes patients. TCRB CDR3 length was moderately but significantly reduced in all four CD4+ subsets of Type 1 diabetes patients.

Using CD45RO/CCR7/CD25/CD127/CD95/CD27, CD4+ naive, central memory, regulatory and stem cell-like memory cells were sorted. Sequencing input: naive CD4+ T cells from blood. The receptor's source is a man younger than 40 with type 1 diabetes. V and J are TRBV29-1 and TRBJ1-1; tentatively, D is TRBD1 (5 bases). CDR3 residues: CSVSGGAGTEAFF. In DNA, the CDR3 is TGCAGCGTTAGCGGGGGAGCGGGCACTGAAGCTTTCTTT.